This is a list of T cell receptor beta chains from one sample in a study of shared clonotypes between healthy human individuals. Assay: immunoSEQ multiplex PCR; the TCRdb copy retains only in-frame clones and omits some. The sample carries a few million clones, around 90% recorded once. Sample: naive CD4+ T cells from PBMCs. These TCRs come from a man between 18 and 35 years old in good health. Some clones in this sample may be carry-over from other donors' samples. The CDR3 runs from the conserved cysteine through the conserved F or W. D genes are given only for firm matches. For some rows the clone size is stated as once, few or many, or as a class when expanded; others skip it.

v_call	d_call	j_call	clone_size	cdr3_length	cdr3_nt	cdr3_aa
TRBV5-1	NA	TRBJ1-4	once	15	TGCGCCAGCAGGCCCCTGGGGGCGGTTAATGAAAAACTGTTTTTT	CASRPLGAVNEKLFF
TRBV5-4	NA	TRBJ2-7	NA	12	TGTGCCAGCAGCGGGGACGGCTACGAGCAGTACTTC	CASSGDGYEQYF
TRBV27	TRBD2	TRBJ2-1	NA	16	TGTGCCAGCAGTTTATGGACTAGCTCCTCCTACAATGAGCAGTTCTTC	CASSLWTSSSYNEQFF
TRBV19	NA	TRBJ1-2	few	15	TGTGCCAGTAGTACTACGGGGGGACCGAGCTATGGCTACACCTTC	CASSTTGGPSYGYTF
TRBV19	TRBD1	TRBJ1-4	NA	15	TGTGCCAGTAGTTTCCCGGACAGGGCGTATGAAAAACTGTTTTTT	CASSFPDRAYEKLFF
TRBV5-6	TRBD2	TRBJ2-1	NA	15	TGTGCCAGCAGTCCGGGACTAGCGGTATACAATGAGCAGTTCTTC	CASSPGLAVYNEQFF
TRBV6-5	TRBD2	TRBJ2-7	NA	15	TGTGCCAGCAGCCGTACGGGACTAGCGTCTGCCGAGCAGTACTTC	CASSRTGLASAEQYF
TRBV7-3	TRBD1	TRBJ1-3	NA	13	TGTGCCAGCAGCCAGGGGGCTGGAAACACCATATATTTT	CASSQGAGNTIYF
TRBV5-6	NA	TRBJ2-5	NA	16	TGTGCCAGCAGCGGACTACAGGAGGGACGACAAGAGACCCAGTACTTC	CASSGLQEGRQETQYF
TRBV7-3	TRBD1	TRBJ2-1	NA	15	TGTGCCAGCAGCGCGGGACAGGGGTGGAACAATGAGCAGTTCTTC	CASSAGQGWNNEQFF
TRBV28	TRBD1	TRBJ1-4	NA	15	TGTGCCAGCTTGGAGGGGGCGCCGGGGGTTGAAAAACTGTTTTTT	CASLEGAPGVEKLFF
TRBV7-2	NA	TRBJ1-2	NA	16	TGTGCCAGCAGCCCCAGGACAGTCCAAACTGGCTATGGCTACACCTTC	CASSPRTVQTGYGYTF
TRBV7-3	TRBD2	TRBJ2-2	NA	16	TGTGCCAGCAGCTTATCTAGGGCTAGCGGGCCCCGGGAGCTGTTTTTT	CASSLSRASGPRELFF
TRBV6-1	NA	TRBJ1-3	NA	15	TGTGCCAGCCGCACCCCCCTTTCGGCCCACCACACCATATATTTT	CASRTPLSAHHTIYF
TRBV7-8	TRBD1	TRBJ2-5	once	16	TGTGCCAGCAGCACACTTAACAGGGGGCTTGCAGAGACCCAGTACTTC	CASSTLNRGLAETQYF
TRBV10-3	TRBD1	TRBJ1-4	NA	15	TGTGCCACCAAGACAGGGATCGGACTTAATGAAAAACTGTTTTTT	CATKTGIGLNEKLFF
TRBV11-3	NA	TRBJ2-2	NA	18	TGTGCCAGCAGCTTGGGATTGATGGCGGGACGAGACACCGGGGAGCTGTTTTTT	CASSLGLMAGRDTGELFF
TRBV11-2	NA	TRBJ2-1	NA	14	TGTGCCAGCAGCTACCTACCGACTAGGGATGAGCAGTTCTTC	CASSYLPTRDEQFF
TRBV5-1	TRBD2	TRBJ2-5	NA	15	TGCGCCAGCAGCTTGCTGGTAGCGGGAGAAAAGACCCAGTACTTC	CASSLLVAGEKTQYF
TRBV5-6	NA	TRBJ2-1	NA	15	TGTGCCAGCAGCTTGTGGAGGGGGCGCGACCATGAGCAGTTCTTC	CASSLWRGRDHEQFF
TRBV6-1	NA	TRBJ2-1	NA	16	TGTGCCAGCAGTGAAGGCAGGGGTAGCTCCTACAATGAGCAGTTCTTC	CASSEGRGSSYNEQFF
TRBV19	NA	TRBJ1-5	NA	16	TGTGCCAGTAGTATAAGGGGCAGGGGAATCAATCAGCCCCAGCATTTT	CASSIRGRGINQPQHF
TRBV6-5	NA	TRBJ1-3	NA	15	TGTGCCAGCAGACCCTCCAGGGCGATCGGAAACACCATATATTTT	CASRPSRAIGNTIYF
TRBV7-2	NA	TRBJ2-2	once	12	TGTGCCAGCAGCTTATGGACCGGGGAGCTGTTTTTT	CASSLWTGELFF
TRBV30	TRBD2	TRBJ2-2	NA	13	TGTGCTTGGTGGCGGGGGAGCACCGGGGAGCTGTTTTTT	CAWWRGSTGELFF
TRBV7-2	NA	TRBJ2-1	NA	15	TGTGCCAGCAGCTTAAGTTCCGTCGGTTACAATGAGCAGTTCTTC	CASSLSSVGYNEQFF
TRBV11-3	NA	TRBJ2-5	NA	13	TGTGCCAGCAGCTTAAGGGGCGCGGAGACCCAGTACTTC	CASSLRGAETQYF
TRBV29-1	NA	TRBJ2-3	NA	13	TGCAGCGTTGTGCCGGACCAACCTCGACCGCAGTATTTT	CSVVPDQPRPQYF
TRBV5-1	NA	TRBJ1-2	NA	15	TGCGCCAGCAGCTTGGTAGGTAGGGCCGACTATGGCTACACCTTC	CASSLVGRADYGYTF
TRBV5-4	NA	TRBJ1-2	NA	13	TGTGCCAGCATACAACAGGGAGGGTATGGCTACACCTTC	CASIQQGGYGYTF
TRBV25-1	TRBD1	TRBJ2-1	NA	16	TGTGCCAGCAGTGAAGTCCGGGACAGCCACTACAATGAGCAGTTCTTC	CASSEVRDSHYNEQFF
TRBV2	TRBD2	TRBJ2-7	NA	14	TGTGCCCACGGTGGGACTACCCCCGAGATGAAGCAGTACTTC	CAHGGTTPEMKQYF
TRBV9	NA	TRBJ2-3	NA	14	TGTGCCAGCAGCGTACAGGGAAGCACAGATACGCAGTATTTT	CASSVQGSTDTQYF
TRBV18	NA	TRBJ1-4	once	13	TGTGCCAGCTCACCCGGATCTAATGAAAAACTGTTTTTT	CASSPGSNEKLFF
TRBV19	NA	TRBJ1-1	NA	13	TGTGCCAGTAGTCAGAACCGGAACACTGAAGCTTTCTTT	CASSQNRNTEAFF
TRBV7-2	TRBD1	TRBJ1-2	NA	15	TGTGCCAGCAGCCCCGATGCGACAGGGGGCTATGGCTACACCTTC	CASSPDATGGYGYTF
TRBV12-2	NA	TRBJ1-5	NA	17	TGTGCAAGTCGCTTTAAAGGTCACGTTGGATGCAATCAGCCCCAGCATTTT	CASRFKGHVGCNQPQHF
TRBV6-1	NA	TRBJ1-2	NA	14	TGTGCCAGCAGCCTGCGCTATCCTTTAAATGGCTACACCTTC	CASSLRYPLNGYTF
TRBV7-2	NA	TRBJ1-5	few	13	TGTGCCAGCAGCTTAGTCGGCAATCAGCCCCAGCATTTT	CASSLVGNQPQHF
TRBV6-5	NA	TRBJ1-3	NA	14	TGTGCCAGCAGTATGGGACTTTGGGGAAACACCATATATTTT	CASSMGLWGNTIYF
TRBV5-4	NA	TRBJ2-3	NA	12	TGTGCCAGCAGCTTGGGTTCAGATACGCAGTATTTT	CASSLGSDTQYF
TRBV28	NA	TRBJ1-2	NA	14	TGTGCCAGCAGGGTAGGGGAAGGACATGCTGGCTACACCTTC	CASRVGEGHAGYTF
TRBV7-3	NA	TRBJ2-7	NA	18	TGTGCCAGCAGCCCAAACCAACACCCGGACGGGATCACCTACGAGCAGTACTTC	CASSPNQHPDGITYEQYF
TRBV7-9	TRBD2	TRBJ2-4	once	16	TGTGCCAGCACCCTGTCCGCGGGAGCGGCCAAAAACATTCAGTACTTC	CASTLSAGAAKNIQYF
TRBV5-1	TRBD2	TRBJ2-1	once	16	TGCGCCAGCAGCTTAGTTCTAGCGGGAGCGAACAATGAGCAGTTCTTC	CASSLVLAGANNEQFF
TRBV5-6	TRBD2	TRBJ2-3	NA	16	TGTGCCAGCAGCCCGGGACTAGCGGGAGTCCGAGATACGCAGTATTTT	CASSPGLAGVRDTQYF
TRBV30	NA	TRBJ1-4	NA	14	TGTGCCTGGGCTGCGGGGATGGGTAATGAAAAACTGTTTTTT	CAWAAGMGNEKLFF
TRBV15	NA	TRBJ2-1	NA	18	TGTGCCACCAGCAGAGGGGAGGAGCGCGCGACTACCTTCAATGAGCAGTTCTTC	CATSRGEERATTFNEQFF
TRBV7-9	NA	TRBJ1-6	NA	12	TGTGCCAGCACCTTGTTGGCTTCACCCCTCCACTTT	CASTLLASPLHF
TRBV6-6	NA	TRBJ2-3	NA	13	TGTGCCAGCAGGGCAGACAGCACAGATACGCAGTATTTT	CASRADSTDTQYF
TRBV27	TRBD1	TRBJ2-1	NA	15	TGTGCCAGCAGGGCGAGGACAGGGACCTACAATGAGCAGTTCTTC	CASRARTGTYNEQFF